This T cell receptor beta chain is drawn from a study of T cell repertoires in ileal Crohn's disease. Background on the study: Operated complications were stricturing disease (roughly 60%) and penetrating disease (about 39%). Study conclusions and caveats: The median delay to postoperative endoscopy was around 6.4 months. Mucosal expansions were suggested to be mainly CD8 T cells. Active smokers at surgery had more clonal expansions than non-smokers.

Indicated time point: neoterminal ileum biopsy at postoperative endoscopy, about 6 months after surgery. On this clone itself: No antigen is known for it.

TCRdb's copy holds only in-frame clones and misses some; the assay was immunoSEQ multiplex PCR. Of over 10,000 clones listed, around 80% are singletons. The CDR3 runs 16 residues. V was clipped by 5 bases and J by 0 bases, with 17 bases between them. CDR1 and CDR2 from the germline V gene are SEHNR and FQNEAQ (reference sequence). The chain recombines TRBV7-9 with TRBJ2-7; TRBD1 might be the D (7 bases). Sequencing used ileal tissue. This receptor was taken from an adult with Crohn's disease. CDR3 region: CASSTPGGQPSYEQYF. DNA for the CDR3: TGTGCCAGCAGCACCCCCGGGGGACAGCCCTCCTACGAGCAGTACTTC. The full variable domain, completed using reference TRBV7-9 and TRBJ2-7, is DTGVSQNPRHKITKRGQNVTFRCDPISEHNRLYWYRQTLGQGPEFLTYFQNEAQLEKSRLLSDRFSAERPKGSFSTLEIQRTEQGDSAMYLCASSTPGGQPSYEQYFGPGTRLTVT.